The 5 T cell receptor beta chains below all came from one sample that was sequenced in a study of T cell repertoires in cytomegalovirus infection. Using its own MiXCR run on the reads, TCRdb lists one record per CDR3 protein. The table shows roughly 990,000 distinct CDR3 sequences, with around a third occurring only once. No antigen has been identified for these receptors. The material was cultured CD8+ T cells from PBMCs, obtained from culture after CMV antigen stimulation. The receptors were sampled from a human donor in good health (CMV status not recorded). Some clones in this sample may be carry-over from other donors' samples.

The genes are TRBV29-1 and TRBJ1-3; D may be TRBD1 (6 bases). The germline V gene encodes CDR1 SQVTM and CDR2 ANQGSEA. The V and J ends lost 7 bases and 4 bases respectively, with 11 bases between them. This CDR3 is 12 amino acids long. CDR3 region: CSALTGGNTIYF. The DNA for the CDR3 is TGCAGCGCCCTGACAGGAGGAAACACCATATATTTT.

This clonotype occurred many times. The rearrangement links TRBV7-8 to TRBJ1-2; D remains unclear. V was cut by 1 base and J by 0 bases, with 6 bases left in between. CDR1 is SGHVS and CDR2 is FQNEAQ in the germline V gene. The CDR3 has 14 amino acids. The CDR3 here is CASSLVAANYGYTF. CDR3 nucleotides: TGTGCCAGCAGCTTAGTGGCAGCTAACTATGGCTACACCTTC.

This clonotype was seen ten or more times. The chain carries TRBV7-2 and TRBJ1-1; D is uncertain. The V gene's germline CDR1 is SGHTA and CDR2 FQGNSA. This CDR3 spans 14 amino acids. V was clipped by 5 bases and J by 5 bases, with 15 bases between them. The CDR3 region has the DNA TGTGCCAGCAGCCCGATTTATATTGGGACTGAAGCTTTCTTT. Its protein is CASSPIYIGTEAFF.

V and J are TRBV11-2 and TRBJ1-1; a weak D match, TRBD1 (5 bases). The CDR3 runs 15 residues. Trimming cost V 5 bases and J 5 bases, with 18 bases left between them. CDR1 is SGHAT, CDR2 FQNNGV, per germline. The CDR3 DNA sequence: TGTGCCAGCAGCCCTCGGGACTTCTCGAGAACTGAAGCTTTCTTT. Protein: CASSPRDFSRTEAFF.

A single count supports this clonotype. V usage is TRBV6-5 and J usage is TRBJ2-2, with no clear D. Per germline, CDR1 MNHEY and CDR2 SVGAGI. V was trimmed by 0 bases and J by 3 bases, leaving 14 bases between them. The CDR3 contains 17 residues. DNA of the CDR3: TGTGCCAGCAGTTACTCCCGGGTCATCACCCACACCGGGGAGCTGTTTTTT. The encoded protein is CASSYSRVITHTGELFF.